This T cell receptor beta chain was found in a study of T cell repertoires in cytomegalovirus infection. The wider study: In public TCR beta signatures, there were indications of both CMV infection and matching HLA type.

V was cut by 1 base and J by 7 bases, with 20 bases left in between. Looked up from germline, CDR1 is LNHNV and CDR2 is YYDKDF (reference sequence). The length of the CDR3 is 17 residues. Each CDR3 protein gets one entry after TCRdb re-called the reads with MiXCR. The repertoire holds about 110,000 distinct CDR3 sequences, roughly a tenth seen once, with over 25% in the top ten. Study-level points and caveats: The ex vivo response showed dominance by HLA-C-restricted CMV-specific TCR beta clonotypes.

This clonotype was found many times. Its antigen remains unknown. The receptor comes from a human donor in good health (CMV status not recorded). Some clones in this sample may be carry-over from other donors' samples. This chain joins TRBV15 and TRBJ2-1; a possible D gene is TRBD2 (6 bases). The specimen sequenced was PBMCs, sequenced either directly or after in vitro stimulation (not recorded which). The CDR3 DNA reads as TGTGCCACCAGCAGAGGCACCGGGGGTCTAGCAAGGAATGAGCAGTTCTTC. It specifies CATSRGTGGLARNEQFF.